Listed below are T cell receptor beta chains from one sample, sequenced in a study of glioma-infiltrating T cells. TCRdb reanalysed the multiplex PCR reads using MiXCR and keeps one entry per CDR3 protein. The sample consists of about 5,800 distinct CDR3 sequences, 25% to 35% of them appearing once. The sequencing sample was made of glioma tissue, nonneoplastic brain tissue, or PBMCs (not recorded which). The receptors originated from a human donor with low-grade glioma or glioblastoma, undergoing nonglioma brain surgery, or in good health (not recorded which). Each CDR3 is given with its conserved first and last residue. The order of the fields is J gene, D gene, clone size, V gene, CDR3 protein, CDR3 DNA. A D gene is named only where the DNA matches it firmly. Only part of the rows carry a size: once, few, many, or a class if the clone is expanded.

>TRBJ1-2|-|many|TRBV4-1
CASSQPSRVRGYGYTF
TGCGCCAGCAGCCAACCCTCAAGAGTCAGGGGCTATGGCTACACCTTC
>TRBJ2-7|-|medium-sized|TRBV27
CASSPTSTSWTANEQYF
TGTGCCAGCAGTCCTACCTCCACTTCCTGGACAGCCAACGAGCAGTACTTC
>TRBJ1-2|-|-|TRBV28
CARSFQGSPSGAPF
TGTGCCCGCAGTTTCCAAGGTTCCCCCTCTGGCGCCCCCTTC
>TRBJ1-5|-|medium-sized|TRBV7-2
CASSFQLTSRSDNQPQHF
TGTGCCAGCAGCTTCCAGCTAACGTCTCGCTCAGACAATCAGCCCCAGCATTTT
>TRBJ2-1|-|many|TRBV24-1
CATSRESGYNEQFF
TGTGCCACCAGCCGGGAGAGCGGTTACAATGAGCAGTTCTTC
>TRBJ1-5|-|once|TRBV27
CSRIPHSPPPQHF
TGTTCCCGCATTCCCCACAGTCCTCCGCCCCAGCATTTT
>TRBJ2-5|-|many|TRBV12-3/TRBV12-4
CASSTRQQETQYF
TGTGCCAGCAGTACCAGACAGCAAGAGACCCAGTACTTC
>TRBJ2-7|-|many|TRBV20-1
CSASDIRADEQYF
TGCAGTGCTAGCGATATCCGGGCCGACGAGCAGTACTTC
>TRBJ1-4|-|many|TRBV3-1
CASSDQGTANEKLFF
TGTGCCAGCAGCGACCAGGGGACCGCTAATGAAAAACTGTTTTTT
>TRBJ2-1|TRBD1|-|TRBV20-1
CSATSGTGAYNEQFF
TGCAGTGCTACCTCCGGGACAGGGGCCTACAATGAGCAGTTCTTC
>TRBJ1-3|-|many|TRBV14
CASSQSRSGNTIYF
TGTGCCAGCAGCCAATCCCGCTCTGGAAACACCATATATTTT
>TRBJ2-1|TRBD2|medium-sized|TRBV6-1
CASSRGRALDEQFF
TGTGCCAGCAGTCGCGGGAGGGCCCTCGATGAGCAGTTCTTC
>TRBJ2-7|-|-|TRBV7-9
CASSPNTSSREQYF
TGTGCCAGCAGCCCGAACACTAGTTCTCGCGAGCAGTACTTC
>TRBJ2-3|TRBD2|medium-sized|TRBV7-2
CASSSHGTSGRSNTQYF
TGTGCCAGCAGCTCCCACGGGACTAGCGGGAGGTCAAATACGCAGTATTTT
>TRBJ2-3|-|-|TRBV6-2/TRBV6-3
CSSSFGNSGSTDTKYF
TGTTCCAGCAGTTTTGGGAATAGCGGAAGCACAGATACGAAGTATTTT
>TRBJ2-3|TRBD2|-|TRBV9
CASSVNPGLARGTDTQYF
TGTGCCAGCAGCGTAAACCCGGGACTAGCAAGAGGAACAGATACGCAGTATTTT
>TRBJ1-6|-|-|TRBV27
CASRALSGCNSPLPF
TGTGCCAGCCGGGCACTTTCGGGGTGTAATTCACCCCTCCCCTTT
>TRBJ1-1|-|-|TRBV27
CATEARDTEAFF
TGTGCCACAGAAGCCAGGGACACTGAAGCTTTCTTT
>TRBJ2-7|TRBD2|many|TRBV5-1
CASSLEWLAGGEQYF
TGCGCCAGCAGCTTGGAGTGGCTAGCGGGAGGCGAGCAGTACTTC
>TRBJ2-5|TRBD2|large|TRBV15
CATSSVGRGKETQYF
TGTGCCACCAGCAGCGTTGGGAGGGGCAAGGAGACCCAGTACTTC
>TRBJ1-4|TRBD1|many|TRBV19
CASSGQGRGEKLFF
TGTGCCAGTAGCGGACAGGGGAGAGGCGAAAAACTGTTTTTT
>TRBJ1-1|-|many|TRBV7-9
CASDGMNTEAFF
TGTGCCAGCGACGGTATGAACACTGAAGCTTTCTTT
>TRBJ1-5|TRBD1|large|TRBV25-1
CASAGTGLQPQHF
TGTGCCAGCGCCGGGACAGGGTTGCAGCCCCAGCATTTT
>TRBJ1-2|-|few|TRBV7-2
CASSRGAGDGYTF
TGTGCCAGCAGCCGCGGGGCGGGGGATGGCTACACCTTC
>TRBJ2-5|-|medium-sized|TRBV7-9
CASRGPSYQETQYF
TGTGCCAGCAGAGGACCTTCCTACCAAGAGACCCAGTACTTC
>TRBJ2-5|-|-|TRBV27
CASNRPHPWETQYF
TGTGCCAGCAACAGGCCCCACCCTTGGGAGACCCAGTACTTC
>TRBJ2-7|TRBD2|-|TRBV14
CASSQVAASGRAREQYF
TGTGCCAGCAGCCAAGTGGCGGCTAGCGGGAGGGCCCGGGAGCAGTACTTC
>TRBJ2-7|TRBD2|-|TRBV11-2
CASSSRGGAGGINVYEQYF
TGTGCAAGCAGCTCCCGGGGGGGGGCGGGAGGGATCAACGTCTACGAGCAGTACTTC
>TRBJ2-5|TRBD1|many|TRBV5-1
CASSLGFAGGETQYF
TGCGCCAGCAGCTTGGGGTTCGCAGGGGGCGAGACCCAGTACTTC
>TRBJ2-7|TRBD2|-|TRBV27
CASGRATEQYF
TGTGCCAGCGGGAGGGCCACCGAGCAGTACTTC
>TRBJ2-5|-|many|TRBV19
CASRKEQETQYF
TGTGCCAGTAGGAAGGAGCAAGAGACCCAGTACTTC
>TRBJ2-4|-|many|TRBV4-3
CASSHGLAKNIQYF
TGCGCCAGCAGCCATGGGCTAGCCAAAAACATTCAGTACTTC
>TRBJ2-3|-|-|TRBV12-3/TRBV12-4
CASSLAGVPDTQYF
TGTGCCAGCAGTTTAGCGGGAGTCCCCGATACGCAGTATTTT
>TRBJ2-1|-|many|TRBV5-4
CASSLAGGETNEQFF
TGTGCCAGCAGCTTGGCGGGCGGGGAAACAAATGAGCAGTTCTTC
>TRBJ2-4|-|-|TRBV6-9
CASSYGVGDIQYF
TGTGCCAGCAGTTACGGGGTTGGGGACATTCAGTACTTC
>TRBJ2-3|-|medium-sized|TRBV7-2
CASSATIADTQYF
TGTGCCAGCAGCGCAACGATTGCAGATACGCAGTATTTT
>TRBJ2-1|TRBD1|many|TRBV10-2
CASTKRAGQGNNEQFF
TGCGCCAGCACCAAGAGAGCGGGACAGGGTAACAATGAGCAGTTCTTC
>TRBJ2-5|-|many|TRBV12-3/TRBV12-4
CASSFSKETQYF
TGTGCCAGCAGTTTTTCTAAAGAGACCCAGTACTTC
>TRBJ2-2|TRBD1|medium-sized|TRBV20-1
CSARSPTGGNTGELFF
TGCAGTGCTAGATCCCCGACAGGGGGGAACACCGGGGAGCTGTTTTTT
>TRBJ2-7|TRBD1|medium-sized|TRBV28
CASRTGGAYEQYF
TGTGCCAGCAGGACAGGGGGCGCTTACGAGCAGTACTTC
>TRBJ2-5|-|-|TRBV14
CASSYETQYF
TGTGCCAGCAGTTATGAGACCCAGTACTTC
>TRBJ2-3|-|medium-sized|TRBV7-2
CASSLEGPDTQYF
TGTGCCAGCAGCTTAGAAGGCCCGGATACGCAGTATTTT
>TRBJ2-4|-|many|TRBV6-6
CASSYSWGIAKNIQYF
TGTGCCAGCAGTTACTCTTGGGGGATAGCCAAAAACATTCAGTACTTC
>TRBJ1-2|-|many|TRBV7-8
CASSLDPGIYGYTF
TGTGCCAGCAGCTTAGATCCGGGAATTTATGGCTACACCTTC
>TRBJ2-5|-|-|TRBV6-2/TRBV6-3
CASRGREEETQYF
TGTGCCAGCAGAGGAAGGGAAGAAGAGACCCAGTACTTC